This TCR beta chain was captured by sequencing in a study of blood T cell repertoires in COVID-19. CDR1 and CDR2 from the germline V gene are MNHEY and SVGAGI. Trimming cost V 7 bases and J 1 base; bases outside gene matches: 2. There are 14 residues in the CDR3. The repertoire was sequenced with immunoSEQ multiplex PCR; TCRdb's copy has only in-frame clones and lacks some. The sample lists over 350,000 clones, just under 90% seen once, with roughly 9.4% in the top ten. Participants reported their clinical history, and cohort assignment relied on those reports. Two negative PCRs, clearance, or symptom resolution had been documented for recovered Cohort 3 donors.

What was sequenced was PBMCs or T cells enriched from blood (not recorded which). This chain uses TRBV6-5 with TRBJ1-1; 11 nucleotides match TRBD1. The TCR was taken from a woman in her 50s who had recovered from COVID-19. The DNA of the CDR3 is TGTGCCAGCAAAGGGACAGGGGGGAACACTGAAGCTTTCTTT. This encodes CASKGTGGNTEAFF.